A selection of T cell receptor beta chains follows, all from one sample in a study of blood T cell repertoires in COVID-19. This table comes from immunoSEQ multiplex PCR, and its TCRdb copy is limited to in-frame clones, with some not included. The table includes approximately 240,000 clones, around 80% detected once. The material sequenced was peripheral blood. All receptors come from a human donor in a cohort sampled during active COVID-19. CDR3s include the opening cysteine and the closing phenylalanine or tryptophan. The D gene is left open where the match is weak. Clone size, where shown, is once, few, many, or a class for clones that have expanded.

v_gene: TRBV6-1
d_gene: NA
abundance: NA
j_gene: TRBJ1-5
CDR3nt: TGTGCCAGCAGTGAACTTCGGCGGCAGCCCCAGCATTTT
CDR3aa: CASSELRRQPQHF

v_gene: TRBV7-2
d_gene: TRBD1
abundance: NA
j_gene: TRBJ1-6
CDR3nt: TGTGCCAACCCCCTCCTCCGGGACAGGCATAATTCACCCCTCCACTTT
CDR3aa: CANPLLRDRHNSPLHF

v_gene: TRBV5-6
d_gene: TRBD2
abundance: NA
j_gene: TRBJ2-7
CDR3nt: TGTGCCAGCAGCTTCGGCGGGGGGCTTTCCTACGAGCAGTACTTC
CDR3aa: CASSFGGGLSYEQYF

v_gene: TRBV25-1
d_gene: NA
abundance: NA
j_gene: TRBJ1-6
CDR3nt: TGTGCCAGCAGTGGCGGAGGCCTGGATAATTCACCCCTCCACTTT
CDR3aa: CASSGGGLDNSPLHF

v_gene: TRBV28
d_gene: NA
abundance: NA
j_gene: TRBJ1-3
CDR3nt: TGTGCCAGCACCTCGAGCCCTAGATCTGGAAACACCATATATTTT
CDR3aa: CASTSSPRSGNTIYF

v_gene: TRBV27
d_gene: TRBD1
abundance: NA
j_gene: TRBJ1-2
CDR3nt: TGTGCCACCTTTTGGAAGGGGGCTGTGGATGGCTACACCTTC
CDR3aa: CATFWKGAVDGYTF

v_gene: TRBV7-2
d_gene: TRBD1
abundance: few
j_gene: TRBJ2-7
CDR3nt: TGTGCCAGCAGCACGCAGGGGGCCCCCTACGAGCAGTACTTC
CDR3aa: CASSTQGAPYEQYF

v_gene: TRBV14
d_gene: NA
abundance: NA
j_gene: TRBJ1-5
CDR3nt: TGTGCCAGCAGAATGTGGGGGGGGACTTTCAATCAGCCCCAGCATTTT
CDR3aa: CASRMWGGTFNQPQHF

v_gene: TRBV5-1
d_gene: NA
abundance: NA
j_gene: TRBJ1-1
CDR3nt: TGCGCCAGCAGCCCCGGACTGTTGGGCACTGAAGCTTTCTTT
CDR3aa: CASSPGLLGTEAFF

v_gene: TRBV4-1
d_gene: NA
abundance: NA
j_gene: TRBJ1-4
CDR3nt: TGCGCCAGCAGCCAATTGCCGGGACTTAATGAAAAACTGTTTTTT
CDR3aa: CASSQLPGLNEKLFF